This T cell receptor (beta chain) derives from a study of blood T cell repertoires in COVID-19. Study overall: COVID-19 samples collected from the United States, Italy and Spain covered acute and convalescent phases. The analysed material was cDNA or gDNA that came from T cells, B-cell-depleted T cells, or PBMCs.

V lost 4 bases, J lost 0 bases, and 11 bases lay in between. Germline V CDR1 and CDR2: KGHSH, LQKENI. CDR3 length: 15 amino acids. As processed by the authors: Counts of nucleated cells, estimated from reference gene primer amplification, were obtained. Libraries were prepared by immunoSEQ multiplex PCR; TCRdb keeps only in-frame clonotypes and omits some of them. The V and J calls and clone size come from that table; D and trimming were worked out from the DNA. The sample shows 150,000 or so clones, more than 65% of them seen only once. Sequenced sample: peripheral blood. The gene calls are TRBV18 and TRBJ2-3, with a tentative D call TRBD2 (6 bases). This TCR was sampled from a woman between 50 and 59 years old with acute or convalescent COVID-19. The CDR3: CASSQRVASTDTQYF. The CDR3 DNA is TGTGCCAGCTCACAGCGGGTTGCTAGCACAGATACGCAGTATTTT.